Only a few counts were recorded for the clone carrying this T cell receptor (beta chain). The time point: newly diagnosed GD, antithyroid drugs for less than 3 months. Extracted PBMC RNA gave rise to the TCR library. The sample comes from a study of regulatory T cells in long-lasting Graves disease. Across the study: Graves' patients diagnosed newly had used antithyroid drugs under 3 months.

Between the trimmed V and J ends, which lost 0 bases and 5 bases, there was a span of 13 bases. The CDR3 has 16 residues. Germline CDR1 is MGHRA and CDR2 is YSYEKL. Construction of the TCR beta libraries employed iRepertoire HTBI primers in conjunction with Arm-PCR of CDR3 regions. TCRdb independently ran MiXCR on the multiplex PCR reads; one entry per CDR3 protein. Of roughly 530,000 distinct CDR3 sequences in the sample, about 16% were seen once. The same specimen was also included in a second study, on T cells in Graves' hyperthyroidism and ophthalmopathy. That work adds: Patients aged 18 to 65 had newly diagnosed hyperthyroidism lasting under 2 months. HTBI primers were used for first-round RT-PCR of the TCR CDR3.

The TCR originated in a woman aged 35-60 years with Graves disease. The material sequenced was peripheral blood mononuclear cells (PBMCs), taken at new diagnosis, from a patient treated with antithyroid drugs. The rearrangement uses TRBV4-1 and TRBJ2-2; D gene uncertain. The CDR3 loop reads CASSQEQGQRTGELFF. CDR3 nucleotide sequence: TGCGCCAGCAGCCAAGAACAAGGGCAACGGACCGGGGAGCTGTTTTTT.